This TCR beta chain was captured by sequencing in a study of blood T cells in healthy people across ages. The CDR3 has 18 amino acids. The germline CDR1 and CDR2 sequences are LGHDT and YNNKEL (reference sequence). V shed 1 base, J shed 3 bases, and the junction held 12 bases outside the gene matches. Donors were systemically healthy Caucasian individuals from Russia aged roughly 6 to 95 years. A few counts support this clonotype. Next came a second PCR, run for about 6 to 12 cycles, which used a sample-barcoded 5' primer along with a J-beta primer mix. TCRdb recomputed calls from the 5' RACE reads with MiXCR, one row per CDR3 protein. This repertoire shows 1.5 million to 2 million distinct CDR3 sequences, about 31% found once; its top ten account for about 11%.

This chain links TRBV3-1 with TRBJ2-1; 7 bases are shared with TRBD1. The sample comprised blood. This clonotype was sampled from a woman younger than 45 in good health. In DNA, the CDR3 is TGTGCCAGCAGCCAAGTTATGCCCTGGGACAGCCACTACAATGAGCAGTTCTTC. This encodes CASSQVMPWDSHYNEQFF.